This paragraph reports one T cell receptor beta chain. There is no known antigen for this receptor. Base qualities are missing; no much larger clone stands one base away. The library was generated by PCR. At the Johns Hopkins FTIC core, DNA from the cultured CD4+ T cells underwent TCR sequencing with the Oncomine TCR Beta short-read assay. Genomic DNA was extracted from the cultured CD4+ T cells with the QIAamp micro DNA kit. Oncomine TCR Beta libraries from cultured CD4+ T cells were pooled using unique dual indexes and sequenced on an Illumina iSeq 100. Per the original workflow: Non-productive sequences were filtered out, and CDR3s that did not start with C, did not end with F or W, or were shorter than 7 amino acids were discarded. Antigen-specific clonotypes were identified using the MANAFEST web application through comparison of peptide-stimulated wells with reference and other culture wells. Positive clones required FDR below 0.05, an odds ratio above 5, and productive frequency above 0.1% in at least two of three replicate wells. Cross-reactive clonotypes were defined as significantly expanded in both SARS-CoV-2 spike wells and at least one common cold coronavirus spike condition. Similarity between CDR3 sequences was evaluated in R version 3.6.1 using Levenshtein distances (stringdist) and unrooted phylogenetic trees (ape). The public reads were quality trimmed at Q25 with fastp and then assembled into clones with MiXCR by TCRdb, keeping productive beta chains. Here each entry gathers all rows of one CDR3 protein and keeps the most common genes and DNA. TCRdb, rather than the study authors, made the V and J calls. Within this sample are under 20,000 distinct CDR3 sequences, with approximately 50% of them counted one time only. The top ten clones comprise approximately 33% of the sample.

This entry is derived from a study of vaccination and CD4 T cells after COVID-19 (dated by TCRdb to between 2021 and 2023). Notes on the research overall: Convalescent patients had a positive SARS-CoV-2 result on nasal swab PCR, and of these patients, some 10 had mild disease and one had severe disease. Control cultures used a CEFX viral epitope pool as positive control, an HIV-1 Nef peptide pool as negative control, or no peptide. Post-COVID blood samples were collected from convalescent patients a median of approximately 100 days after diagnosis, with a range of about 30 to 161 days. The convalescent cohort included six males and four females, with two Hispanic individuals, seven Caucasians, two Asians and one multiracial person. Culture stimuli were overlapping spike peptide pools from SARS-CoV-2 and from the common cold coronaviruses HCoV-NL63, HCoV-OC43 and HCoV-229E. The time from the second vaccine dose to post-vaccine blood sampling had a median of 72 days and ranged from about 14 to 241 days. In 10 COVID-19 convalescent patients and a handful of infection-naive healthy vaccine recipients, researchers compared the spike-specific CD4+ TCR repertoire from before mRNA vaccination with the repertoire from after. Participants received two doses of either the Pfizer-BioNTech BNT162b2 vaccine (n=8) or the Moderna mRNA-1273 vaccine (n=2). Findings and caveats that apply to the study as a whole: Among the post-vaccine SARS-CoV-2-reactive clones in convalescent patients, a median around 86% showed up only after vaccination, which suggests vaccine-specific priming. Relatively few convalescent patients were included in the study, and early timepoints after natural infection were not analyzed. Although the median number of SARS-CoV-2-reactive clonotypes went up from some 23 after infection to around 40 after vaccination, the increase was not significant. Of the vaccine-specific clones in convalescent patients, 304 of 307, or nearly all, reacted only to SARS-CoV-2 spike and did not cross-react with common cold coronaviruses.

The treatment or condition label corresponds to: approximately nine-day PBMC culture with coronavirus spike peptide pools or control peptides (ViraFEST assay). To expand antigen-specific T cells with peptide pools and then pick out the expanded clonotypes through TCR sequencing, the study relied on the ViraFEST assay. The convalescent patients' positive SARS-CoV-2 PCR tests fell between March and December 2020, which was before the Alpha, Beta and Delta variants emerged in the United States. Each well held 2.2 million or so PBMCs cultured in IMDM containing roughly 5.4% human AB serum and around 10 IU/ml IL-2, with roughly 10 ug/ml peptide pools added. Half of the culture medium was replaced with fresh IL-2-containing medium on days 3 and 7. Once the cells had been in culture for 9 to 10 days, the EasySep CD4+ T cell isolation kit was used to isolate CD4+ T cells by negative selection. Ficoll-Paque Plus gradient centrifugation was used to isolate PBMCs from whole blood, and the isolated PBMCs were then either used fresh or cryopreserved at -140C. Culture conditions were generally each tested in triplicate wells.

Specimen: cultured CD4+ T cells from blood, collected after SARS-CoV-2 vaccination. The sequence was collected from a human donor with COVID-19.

The DNA sequence follows: TGTGCCATCAGCGGCGGGACGGCGAGCACAGATACGCAGTATTTT. This translates into CAISGGTASTDTQYF. The V and J segments used are TRBV10-3 and TRBJ2-3; TRBD2 is a weak D gene call, 6 bases matching. Looking up the germline V gene yields CDR1 ENHRY and CDR2 SYGVKD. The cysteine opens and the phenylalanine closes a CDR3 of 15 amino acids. This entry keeps only the CDR3 DNA: 45 bases, framed from base 1. The V end loses 6 bases and the J end loses 0 bases, and a stretch of 13 bases separates them.